The 21 T cell receptor beta chains in this list originate from one sample, sequenced in a study of T cell responses to AZD1222 COVID-19 vaccine listed by TCRdb under 2021. The method behind the library was the immunoSEQ multiplex PCR assay. This is the immuneACCESS table as TCRdb keeps it, with only in-frame sequences that have V and J called. A part of the clones is gone; compared with another copy, unresolved V genes explain less than half, and the rest is unexplained. The sample includes about 84,000 clones, with approximately 86% observed a single time. The ten largest clonotypes hold 5.6% of the sample. Explained via the paper, the time point label denotes: about 28 days (+/-7) after the second vaccine dose. The source material was peripheral blood, sampled 28 days after the second AZD1222 dose. The receptors were sampled from an adult who received the AZD1222 COVID-19 vaccine.

This clone was observed once. V gene TRBV15 combines with J gene TRBJ2-1, with D possibly TRBD2 on 5 matching bases. Trimming shortened V by 3 bases and J by 0 bases, and 6 bases separated the two germline ends. The germline gives CDR1 LNHNV, CDR2 YYDKDF (reference sequence). This CDR3 has 14 residues. The CDR3 reads CATSSGSSYNEQFF. As DNA, the CDR3 is TGTGCCACCAGCAGTGGGAGCTCCTACAATGAGCAGTTCTTC.

The chain employs TRBV19 and TRBJ1-5; D may be TRBD1 (5 bases). The CDR3 consists of 16 residues. Germline CDR1 is LNHDA and CDR2 is SQIVND (reference sequence). Between the trimmed V and J ends, which lost 5 bases and 0 bases, there was a span of 14 bases. The CDR3 is CASSRGGVSSNQPQHF. The CDR3 bases are TGTGCCAGTAGTCGGGGGGGGGTAAGTAGCAATCAGCCCCAGCATTTT. The full variable domain, with the rest looked up from reference TRBV19 and TRBJ1-5, is DGGITQSPKYLFRKEGQNVTLSCEQNLNHDAMYWYRQDPGQGLRLIYYSQIVNDFQKGDIAEGYSVSREKKESFPLTVTSAQKNPTAFYLCASSRGGVSSNQPQHFGDGTRLSIL.

The CDR3 spells CASSGDNEKLFF. DNA for the CDR3: TGTGCCAGCAGTGGCGATAATGAAAAACTGTTTTTT. The V call is TRBV2, the J call TRBJ1-4, with D unresolved. V shed 4 bases and J shed 4 bases, with 4 bases lying between them. CDR3 length: 12 amino acids. The germline CDR1 and CDR2 sequences are SNHLY and FYNNEI.

The V call is TRBV10-2, the J call TRBJ1-5; no clear D gene. V lost 3 bases and J 4 bases, leaving 10 bases between the germline ends. Germline assignment: CDR1 WSHSY and CDR2 SAAADI. The CDR3 has 14 amino acids. The DNA of the CDR3 is TGCGCCAGCAGTGACGTCAGCACGAATCAGCCCCAGCATTTT. Translating gives CASSDVSTNQPQHF.

This chain uses TRBV7-9 with TRBJ2-5, with TRBD2 as a possible D gene (5 bases). CDR3 size: 13 residues. Germline-derived CDR1 and CDR2 are SEHNR and FQNEAQ (reference sequence). V was pared by 6 bases and J by 4 bases, with 12 bases between. The CDR3: CASSEEGIETQYF. CDR3 DNA: TGTGCCAGCAGTGAAGAGGGAATAGAGACCCAGTACTTC.

This CDR3 is CASSWDRVGFQDSGANVLTF. CDR3 in DNA: TGCGCCAGCAGCTGGGACAGGGTCGGATTTCAGGACTCTGGGGCCAACGTCCTGACTTTC. The chain has TRBV5-1 and TRBJ2-6; 9 nucleotides align to TRBD1. Germline lookup yields CDR1 SGHRS and CDR2 YFSETQ. The V segment lost 3 bases and the J segment 0 bases; nucleotides outside the gene matches: 13. The CDR3 extends over 20 amino acids.

The gene calls are TRBV27 and TRBJ2-5, with 8 bases lining up with TRBD2. Trimming removed 2 bases from V and 4 bases from J; junction bases left unmatched: 9. Looked up from germline, CDR1 is MNHEY and CDR2 is SMNVEV (reference sequence). The CDR3 loop spans 16 amino acids. CDR3 nucleotide sequence: TGTGCCAGCAGTTTAGGATTCGGGGGGGCCCGAGAGACCCAGTACTTC. Amino acids: CASSLGFGGARETQYF.

This sequence joins TRBV28 and TRBJ2-7; D might be TRBD1 (6 bases). The CDR3 runs 15 residues. Trimming removed 5 bases from V and 1 base from J, with 15 bases in between. Per germline, CDR1 MDHEN and CDR2 SYDVKM. The CDR3 nucleotides are TGTGCCAGCAGTCCCTCGACAGGACTTTCCTACGAGCAGTACTTC. Protein: CASSPSTGLSYEQYF. Based on the CDR3 plus reference TRBV28 and TRBJ2-7, the full variable domain is DVKVTQSSRYLVKRTGEKVFLECVQDMDHENMFWYRQDPGLGLRLIYFSYDVKMKEKGDIPEGYSVSREKKERFSLILESASTNQTSMYLCASSPSTGLSYEQYFGPGTRLTVT.

This clone has only one observation. The rearrangement uses TRBV7-9 and TRBJ1-2; no clear D gene. There are 15 residues in the CDR3. CDR1 SEHNR and CDR2 FQNEAQ come from the germline V gene (reference sequence). V was trimmed by 0 bases and J by 5 bases, leaving 13 bases between them. The CDR3 DNA sequence: TGTGCCAGCAGCTTAGCAAGAAGGTCGGATTATGGCTACACCTTC. This translates into CASSLARRSDYGYTF. The complete variable domain, with remaining parts taken from reference TRBV7-9 and TRBJ1-2, reads DTGVSQNPRHKITKRGQNVTFRCDPISEHNRLYWYRQTLGQGPEFLTYFQNEAQLEKSRLLSDRFSAERPKGSFSTLEIQRTEQGDSAMYLCASSLARRSDYGYTFGSGTRLTVV.

The rearrangement uses TRBV28 and TRBJ1-2; maybe TRBD1 (5 bases). V was trimmed by 2 bases and J by 2 bases, leaving 12 bases between them. Per germline, CDR1 MDHEN and CDR2 SYDVKM. This CDR3 spans 15 amino acids. CDR3 in amino acids: CASSLPTGQNYGYTF. The DNA for the CDR3 is TGTGCCAGCAGTTTACCCACGGGGCAGAACTATGGCTACACCTTC.

V gene TRBV7-2 combines with J gene TRBJ2-7; D gene unclear. This CDR3 region has 12 residues. Looked up from germline, CDR1 is SGHTA and CDR2 is FQGNSA. V lost 1 base and J 3 bases, leaving 4 bases between the germline ends. The CDR3 bases are TGTGCCAGCAGCTTAGTCAGCTACGAGCAGTACTTC. It specifies CASSLVSYEQYF.

V gene TRBV7-9 combines with J gene TRBJ2-5; 8 bases are a match to TRBD2. The trim removed 4 bases at V and 7 bases at J, leaving 14 bases unmatched. Germline-derived CDR1 and CDR2 are SEHNR and FQNEAQ (reference sequence). The CDR3 is 16 residues long. The CDR3 loop reads CASSWREERGSGTQYF. The CDR3 region has the DNA TGTGCCAGCAGCTGGCGGGAGGAGAGGGGATCAGGGACCCAGTACTTC.

Written as DNA, the CDR3 is TGTGCCAGCAGCTTAGGGGGGGCAGTCACCGGGGAGCTGTTTTTT. Protein sequence: CASSLGGAVTGELFF. The genes are TRBV5-6 and TRBJ2-2; weak D call: TRBD2 (7 bases). Germline CDR1 is SGHDT and CDR2 is YYEEEE. The CDR3 runs 15 residues. V lost 2 bases to trimming and J lost 4 bases, with 12 bases between them.

This chain joins TRBV23-1 and TRBJ2-6; D ambiguous. TRBV23-1 falls under the ORF class, with uncertain function. Between the trimmed V and J ends, which lost 5 bases and 0 bases, there was a span of 17 bases. There are 18 residues in the CDR3. The CDR3 protein is CASSISRIVVSGANVLTF. DNA for the CDR3: TGCGCCAGCAGTATTAGCAGGATCGTTGTCTCTGGGGCCAACGTCCTGACTTTC.

This clone showed up just once. The chain uses TRBV5-1 and TRBJ2-7, with 9 bases matching TRBD2. The CDR3 is 14 residues long. Germline assignment: CDR1 SGHRS and CDR2 YFSETQ. Trimming cost V 0 bases and J 7 bases; bases outside gene matches: 5. This CDR3 reads CASSLERGVGEQYF. The CDR3 DNA is TGCGCCAGCAGCTTGGAGCGGGGGGTAGGGGAGCAGTACTTC.

Only one count was recorded for this clone. The gene calls are TRBV4-2 and TRBJ1-6, with D hard to call. The V gene's germline CDR1 is LGHNA and CDR2 YNFKEQ. Between the trimmed V and J ends, which lost 0 bases and 7 bases, there was a span of 7 bases. The CDR3 is made up of 14 amino acids. CDR3 bases: TGTGCCAGCAGCCAAGATAAGACAAATTCACCCCTCCACTTT. Residues: CASSQDKTNSPLHF.

This clone was detected once. This chain links TRBV27 with TRBJ1-5; TRBD1 might be the D (5 bases). V lost 6 bases and J 6 bases, leaving 18 bases between the germline ends. CDR1 MNHEY and CDR2 SMNVEV come from the germline V gene (reference sequence). This CDR3 comprises 15 residues. In DNA, the CDR3 is TGTGCCAGCAGGAATACCGGGACTTCTCCTCAGCCCCAGCATTTT. Protein: CASRNTGTSPQPQHF.

This clone was seen once. The J gene is TRBJ1-2, the V gene TRBV3-1 (or the pseudogene TRBV3-2); no clear D. V was shortened by 5 bases and J by 8 bases, with 18 bases between the two germline ends. In germline, CDR1 is LGHDT, CDR2 YNNKEL (reference sequence). This CDR3 comprises 14 residues. CDR3 DNA: TGTGCCAGCAGCGGTGGGTCTTACCTTGGAGGCTACACCTTC. Amino acid sequence: CASSGGSYLGGYTF.

This clone came up once. The chain employs TRBV30 and TRBJ2-1; TRBD2 matches 11 bases. Unmatched junction bases numbered 2, after V lost 1 base and J lost 0 bases. The length of the CDR3 is 16 residues. The germline V gene encodes CDR1 GTSNPN and CDR2 SVGIG (reference sequence). CDR3 residues: CAWSGGLADSYNEQFF. The CDR3 DNA sequence: TGTGCCTGGAGTGGGGGACTAGCGGACTCCTACAATGAGCAGTTCTTC.

For the CDR3, the DNA is TGTGCCAGTTCAGGGCAAGGGCTTGTAGAACTGTTTTTT. Protein: CASSGQGLVELFF. The J gene is TRBJ1-4, the V gene TRBV19; D is possibly TRBD1 (5 bases). The CDR3 loop spans 13 amino acids. Trimming left V 8 bases short and J 12 bases short, with 19 bases between. The V gene's germline CDR1 is LNHDA and CDR2 SQIVND (reference sequence). Together with reference TRBV19 and TRBJ1-4, the CDR3 gives the full variable domain: DGGITQSPKYLFRKEGQNVTLSCEQNLNHDAMYWYRQDPGQGLRLIYYSQIVNDFQKGDIAEGYSVSREKKESFPLTVTSAQKNPTAFYLCASSGQGLVELFFGSGTQLSVL.

This sequence joins TRBV7-2 and TRBJ1-5, with D perhaps matching TRBD1 (5 bases). V was shortened by 3 bases and J by 2 bases, with 8 bases between the two germline ends. The germline V gene encodes CDR1 SGHTA and CDR2 FQGNSA. This CDR3 comprises 14 residues. CDR3 sequence (DNA): TGTGCCAGCAGCTTTTCGGGGGGCAATCAGCCCCAGCATTTT. Translation gives CASSFSGGNQPQHF.